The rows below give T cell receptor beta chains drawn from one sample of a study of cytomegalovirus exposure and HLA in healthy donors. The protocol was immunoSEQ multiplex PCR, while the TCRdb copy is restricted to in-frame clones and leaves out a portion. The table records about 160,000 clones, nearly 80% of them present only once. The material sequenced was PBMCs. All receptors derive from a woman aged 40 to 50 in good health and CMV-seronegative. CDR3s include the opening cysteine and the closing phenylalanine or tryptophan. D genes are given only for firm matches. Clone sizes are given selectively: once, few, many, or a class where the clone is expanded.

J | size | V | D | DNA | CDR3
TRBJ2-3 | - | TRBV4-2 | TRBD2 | TGTGCCAGCAGCCAAGTCCCTAAAACTAGCGGGGGGCACACAGATACGCAGTATTTT | CASSQVPKTSGGHTDTQYF
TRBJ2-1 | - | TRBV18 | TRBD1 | TGTGCCAGCTCACCCCGGGACAGGGATGAGCAGTTCTTC | CASSPRDRDEQFF
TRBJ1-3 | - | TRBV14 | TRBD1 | TGTGCCAGCAGCCAAGTTTCGGGACAGTTAAACACCATATATTTT | CASSQVSGQLNTIYF
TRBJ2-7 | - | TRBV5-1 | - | TGCGCCAGCAGCTCCAAAGCCAGACAAACCTACGAGCAGTACTTC | CASSSKARQTYEQYF
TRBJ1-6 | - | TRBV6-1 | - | TGTGCCAGCAGTCCGGGGTTATTACTATCACCCCTCCACTTT | CASSPGLLLSPLHF
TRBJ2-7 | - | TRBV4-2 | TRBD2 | TGTGCCAGCAGCCCTCGACTAGCGGGGGGGGCATTCTACGAGCAGTACTTC | CASSPRLAGGAFYEQYF
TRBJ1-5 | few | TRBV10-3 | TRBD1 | TGTGCCACCTGGACAGGGAATAGCAATCAGCCCCAGCATTTT | CATWTGNSNQPQHF
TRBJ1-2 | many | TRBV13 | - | TGTGCCAGCAGCTTATCTCCGTCCTATGGCTACACCTTC | CASSLSPSYGYTF
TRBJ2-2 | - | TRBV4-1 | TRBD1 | TGCGCCAGCAGCCACGTCAGAGCCGGGACAGCTTTTAACACCGGGGAGCTGTTTTTT | CASSHVRAGTAFNTGELFF
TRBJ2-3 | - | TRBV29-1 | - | TGCAGCGTGCCCCGGTACAGGGAGGGGGCAGATACGCAGTATTTT | CSVPRYREGADTQYF
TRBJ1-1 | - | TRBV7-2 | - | TGTGCCAGCACCCTTGACAGCTACACTGAAGCTTTCTTT | CASTLDSYTEAFF
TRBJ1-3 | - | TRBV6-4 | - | TGTGCCAGCAGTGACTCCGGAGTGGAGAGCTCTGGAAACACCATATATTTT | CASSDSGVESSGNTIYF
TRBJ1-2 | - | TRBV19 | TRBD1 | TGTGCTACCTCCACAGGGGGCATGATCGGCTACACCTTC | CATSTGGMIGYTF
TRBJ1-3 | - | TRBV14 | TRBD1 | TGTGCCAGCAGCCAAAGACAGGGGTTTCCAAACTCTGGAAACACCATATATTTT | CASSQRQGFPNSGNTIYF
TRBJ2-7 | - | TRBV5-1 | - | TGCGCCAGCAGCTTGGCTGGTAGCGTGCCCTACGAGCAGTACTTC | CASSLAGSVPYEQYF
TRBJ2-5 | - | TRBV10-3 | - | TGTGCCATCAGTGAGTCGGGGGCCTTGGAAGAGACCCAGTACTTC | CAISESGALEETQYF
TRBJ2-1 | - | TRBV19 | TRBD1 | TGTGCCAGTAGTATTAGGGACAGGGCGTTGATGGGGCAGTTCTTC | CASSIRDRALMGQFF
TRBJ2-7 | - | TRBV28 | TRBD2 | TGTGCCAGCAGACTAGCGGGGCTTGACGAGCAGTACTTC | CASRLAGLDEQYF
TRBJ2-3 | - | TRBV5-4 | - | TGTGCCAGCAGCTTGGGCGGGGTGGGTGATACGCAGTATTTT | CASSLGGVGDTQYF
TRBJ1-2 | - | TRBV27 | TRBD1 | TGTGCCAGCAGTGATCCCGGGACAGGGGCAAATGGCTACACCTTC | CASSDPGTGANGYTF